The clone carrying this TCR beta chain was counted at least ten times. This record comes from a study of T-cell reconstitution after alpha-beta-depleted transplantation in children. Germline V CDR1 and CDR2: MNHNS, SASEGT. The CDR3 is made up of 15 amino acids. Deletions cut 6 bases from V and 0 bases from J, with 11 bases between. TCRbeta library preparation incorporated unique molecular identifiers. TCRdb used MiXCR to reprocess the PCR reads, holding one entry per CDR3 protein. Of hundreds of thousands of distinct CDR3 sequences listed, 12% were seen once; the top ten hold about 2.4%. The starting material was PBMCs from the stem cell graft donor, obtained from the stem cell graft. This chain uses TRBV6-1 with TRBJ1-4; D gene ambiguous. The sequence came from a human donor who donated a stem cell graft to a child with acute lymphoblastic leukemia. The CDR3 loop is CASSPGGPTNEKLFF. The CDR3 region has the DNA TGTGCCAGCAGCCCGGGCGGGCCAACTAATGAAAAACTGTTTTTT.